Each of the 10 T cell receptor beta chains below was sequenced from the same sample in a study of Ad26.COV2.S vaccination and SARS-CoV-2 variants. Method: immunoSEQ multiplex PCR; TCRdb's copy keeps in-frame clones and lacks some. Of about 350,000 clones in the sample, about 85% are singletons; the top ten hold 6.4%. Treatment here: 15 to 20 received Ad26.COV2.S at low or high dose, single or two shots; several received placebo; per-sample allocation not given. Following the first vaccine or placebo injection, samples were taken on day 63. Specimen: peripheral blood, collected in a trial of Ad26.COV2.S vaccine versus placebo. The receptors were gathered from a person between 18 and 65 years old who received the Ad26.COV2.S COVID-19 vaccine or a placebo.

In this sample, this clone turned up once. V usage is TRBV5-6 and J usage is TRBJ2-6; the D call may be TRBD1 or TRBD2 (6 bases each). The V and J ends lost 7 bases and 0 bases respectively, with 14 bases between them. Germline V gives CDR1 SGHDT, CDR2 YYEEEE. This CDR3 spans 16 amino acids. CDR3 in DNA: TGTGCCAGCGTCGGGGGCACCCTCTCTGGGGCCAACGTCCTGACTTTC. Translating it yields CASVGGTLSGANVLTF.

The gene calls are TRBV9 and TRBJ1-4, with a possible D match to TRBD1 (5 bases). V shed 4 bases and J shed 8 bases, with 15 bases lying between them. The CDR3 is 14 amino acids. Germline V gene lookup returns CDR1 SGDLS and CDR2 YYNGEE. Here the CDR3 DNA reads TGTGCCAGCAGCCAAACTCAGGGCGGCGAAAAACTGTTTTTT. Protein: CASSQTQGGEKLFF. The whole variable domain, filled in from reference TRBV9 and TRBJ1-4, reads DSGVTQTPKHLITATGQRVTLRCSPRSGDLSVYWYQQSLDQGLQFLIQYYNGEERAKGNILERFSAQQFPDLHSELNLSSLELGDSALYFCASSQTQGGEKLFFGSGTQLSVL.

The chain is built from TRBV6-5 and TRBJ1-1; a weak D match, TRBD1 (6 bases). Trimming pared 4 bases from V and 6 bases from J, leaving 12 bases between. Germline V gives CDR1 MNHEY, CDR2 SVGAGI. CDR3 length equals 13 residues. CDR3 region: CASSSTDRAEAFF. Here the CDR3 DNA reads TGTGCCAGCAGTTCTACGGACAGAGCTGAAGCTTTCTTT.

This clone was picked up one time. The chain is built from TRBV7-2 and TRBJ2-3; D ambiguous. V was shortened by 5 bases and J by 8 bases, with 11 bases between the two germline ends. CDR1 is SGHTA and CDR2 is FQGNSA in the germline V gene. This CDR3 region has 12 residues. The CDR3 sequence is CASSPTRGTQYF. The CDR3, as DNA: TGTGCCAGCAGCCCGACCAGAGGTACGCAGTATTTT.

This chain joins TRBV5-6 and TRBJ1-1; D is ambiguous. The CDR3 is made up of 15 amino acids. CDR1 SGHDT and CDR2 YYEEEE come from the germline V gene. V lost 0 bases, J lost 1 base, and 10 bases lay in between. CDR3 region: CASSLEKGPNTEAFF. In nucleotides, the CDR3 is TGTGCCAGCAGCTTGGAGAAGGGCCCGAACACTGAAGCTTTCTTT. The variable domain in full, with the rest retrieved from reference TRBV5-6 and TRBJ1-1, is DAGVTQSPTHLIKTRGQQVTLRCSPKSGHDTVSWYQQALGQGPQFIFQYYEEEERQRGNFPDRFSGHQFPNYSSELNVNALLLGDSALYLCASSLEKGPNTEAFFGQGTRLTVV.

There are a few counts of this clone. This chain uses TRBV5-1 with TRBJ1-2; 7 bases agree with TRBD1. There are 14 residues in the CDR3. J gave up 6 bases and V 0 bases, and 5 bases lay outside the gene matches. Germline CDR1 SGHRS, CDR2 YFSETQ. In DNA form, the CDR3 reads TGCGCCAGCAGCTTGGCGACAGGGACGGATGGCTACACCTTC. Translation: CASSLATGTDGYTF.

The rearrangement joins TRBV4-3 to TRBJ2-1, with D tentatively TRBD1 (6 bases). There are 16 residues in the CDR3. Germline-derived CDR1 and CDR2 are LGHNA and YSLEER. V was clipped by 3 bases and J by 2 bases, with 14 bases between them. CDR3 sequence: CASSQSTGTPYNEQFF. DNA for the CDR3: TGCGCCAGCAGCCAGAGTACCGGGACACCCTACAATGAGCAGTTCTTC.

About this clone: Other DNA sequences within the sample encode an identical CDR3. J is TRBJ2-2 and V is TRBV12-3 or TRBV12-4; D is unclear. The V and J ends lost 3 bases and 1 base respectively, with 0 bases between them. This CDR3 has 12 amino acids. This chain's CDR3 is CASSLNTGELFF. CDR3 in DNA: TGTGCCAGCAGTTTGAACACCGGGGAGCTGTTTTTT.

V and J are TRBV3-1 (or the pseudogene TRBV3-2) and TRBJ2-2; D gene unclear. CDR1 is LGHDT, CDR2 YNNKEL, per germline (reference sequence). V lost 0 bases and J lost 9, with 14 bases in between. This CDR3 is 15 amino acids long. For the CDR3, the DNA is TGTGCCAGCAGCCAAGATGCAGGAGTTGCCAGGGAGCTGTTTTTT. It encodes CASSQDAGVARELFF.

The V gene is TRBV27, the J gene TRBJ2-2; the match to TRBD2 covers 9 bases. V gave up 4 bases and J gave up 5 bases; unmatched junction bases: 11. Germline lookup yields CDR1 MNHEY and CDR2 SMNVEV (reference sequence). The CDR3 sequence is 17 residues long. CDR3 sequence: CASSSPGLASWTGELFF. The CDR3 DNA follows: TGTGCCAGCAGTTCCCCGGGACTAGCCAGCTGGACCGGGGAGCTGTTTTTT.